The entry below gives a single TCR beta chain sequence along with its context. It has no known antigen specificity. Within one base of it there is no much larger clone, and no base qualities were kept. These data come from a study of cytomegalovirus exposure and HLA in healthy donors (dated by TCRdb to the late 2010s). A note on the overall study: An earlier analysis of around 600 of the donors reported 250 to 350 Gb of sequence data and 117 million unique TCR beta sequences from about 180 million T cells. About 280 gigabases of sequencing data and tens of millions of unique TCR sequences were included in an early release covering around 650 HLA-typed donors. To decide whether each TCR beta V gene segment behaved as functional or pseudogenic, an earlier analysis of 587 of the donors relied on high-throughput TCR beta sequencing. Donor age, sex, ethnicity and CMV serostatus were compiled together with the repertoire data. The genetic ancestry cluster associated with self-reported Caucasian donors included over 80% of the 398 genotyped donors. In addition to the first cohort of approximately 670 subjects, a separate validation cohort of 120 different subjects was used. Rather than drawing on any new phenotypic data, the later analysis identified candidate immune exposures from TCR beta sequences and the way those sequences occurred across donors. To predict cytomegalovirus infection status, the study brought together high-throughput TCR immunosequencing, statistical association of individual TCRs with disease status, and machine learning. Class I and class II HLA loci were covered by the typing at four-digit resolution. Every discovery cohort repertoire had been produced on one sequencing platform. The study profiled the T cell repertoires of hundreds of subjects by immunosequencing and related them to cytomegalovirus serostatus. The study aimed to test whether cataloging public T cell receptors could reveal signatures of past pathogen exposure. The number of typed donors differed by locus: about 629-630 for A, B, C, DRB1 and DQB1; about 520 for DQA1; 606 for DPA1; and 400 to 480 for DPB1. A later analysis re-examined previously published TCR beta repertoires from about 700 donors and added high-resolution HLA genotyping to investigate patterns of TCR occurrence. Among a few hundred genotyped donors of the cohort, an average of approximately 240,000 unique TCR beta nucleotide sequences were sequenced per donor, roughly 20% of them non-productive. Several DR-DQ haplotypes were treated as single units for association and clustering because of strong linkage in the cohort. A later genetic analysis used genome-wide SNP genotypes for about 60% of the roughly 700 donors, treating that subset as a discovery cohort. Overall study outcomes, separate from this receptor: A further reported finding was that TCR beta sequences accurately predicted the HLA-A and HLA-B alleles for most subjects in the first cohort. A later analysis associated roughly 17,000 TCR beta sequences with specific HLA alleles at a false discovery rate of 0.05. Assigning TCR associations to individual alleles was difficult when HLA alleles, especially DR and DQ, strongly co-occurred. Across donors, most TCR sequences were observed very rarely, whereas some public TCRs were present in many individuals. A group of highly shared sequence variants was considered likely to be a technical artifact of the sequencing pipeline. Most CMV-associated TCR beta chains appeared to be HLA-restricted in a later analysis, and the HLA associations seemed to be driven largely by CMV exposure. Because counts were too low, around 17 rarely observed V segments, including chromosome 9 orphons, were left out of the earlier analysis of roughly 600 of the donors. Linkage disequilibrium might explain the correlated functional status among segregating V segments, but an unknown experimental factor could not be ruled out. The 87-base-pair reads could not distinguish some IMGT-functional V segments, including TRBV6-2 and TRBV6-3, so those segments were excluded. In a later genetic analysis, a missense DCLRE1C variant was associated with V-gene and J-gene trimming of TCR beta chains, and the association was replicated in an independent cohort. A total of 150 or so TCR beta chains were listed by the study as associated with cytomegalovirus. The only immune exposure information available for the cohort was CMV serostatus. Several of the top co-occurrence clusters appeared to be linked to parvovirus B19, influenza, CMV and Epstein-Barr virus, according to a later analysis. In a later analysis, the rate of TCR association differed among HLA loci, with DRB1 alleles having the most associated TCRs and HLA-C alleles having the fewest. Because HLA typing was missing for some donors at each locus, association tests included only the typed subset. In a later genetic analysis, fewer N-insertions in productive TCRs were reported among donors in an Asian-associated ancestry cluster than the roughly 670-donor mean. Only TCR beta chains were sequenced in this cohort, and the absence of alpha or paired-chain data limited detectable features. In vitro tests confirmed that a few of the cytomegalovirus-associated TCR beta chains recognize cytomegalovirus antigens. In both the original and validation cohorts, the classifier was reported to diagnose cytomegalovirus status with high specificity and sensitivity. Broadly in line with IMGT annotations, most TCR beta V segments showed up in productive rearrangements about 87% or about 30% of the time in an earlier analysis of 587 of the donors. Compared with equally common non-associated chains, HLA-associated TCR beta chains in a later analysis were more clonally expanded and had lower generation probabilities. The authors suggested that the approach could potentially be extended to other disease states and immunological phenotypes. Presence/absence analyses assumed roughly uniform sequencing depth across donors, an assumption that may not hold.

The library was generated by the immunoSEQ multiplex PCR assay. The multiplex PCR relied on a mix of 60 forward primers for TCR Vbeta segments and 13 reverse primers for TCR Jbeta segments. The CDR3 region of rearranged TCR beta genes was amplified from genomic DNA with a multiplex PCR assay. Amplified TCR beta libraries were sequenced as 87-base-pair reads on the Illumina HiSeq System. As for the authors' bioinformatics: Across the 670 or so repertoires, a later analysis counted 80 million or so unique TCR beta chains, approximately 12 million of which were shared by at least two donors. To remove PCR and sequencing errors, raw reads were error-corrected and collapsed into unique sequences using a nearest-neighbor algorithm that merged closely related sequences. Alignment of CDR3 sequences to IMGT reference sequences was used to assign V, D and J gene segments. Each retained sequence needed at least a six-nucleotide match to both a V gene segment and a J gene segment. A rearrangement counted as productive if the CDR3 had no stop codons and remained in frame with V and J, and every other rearrangement counted as non-productive. CDR3 was defined by IMGT convention, running from the second conserved V-encoded cysteine to the conserved J-encoded phenylalanine. The earlier analysis of about 570 of the donors excluded any sequence lacking an unambiguous match to a single V gene segment. In an earlier analysis of 587 of the donors, V segments were called functional above 56.7% productive rearrangements and were called segregating when the between-donor standard deviation exceeded 5%. A statistical classification framework was built to diagnose cytomegalovirus status from the catalog of TCR beta chain sequences. In a later analysis, V and J genes were assigned by comparing TCR nucleotide sequences against IMGT/GENE-DB human TR gene sequences. Using the TCRdist pipeline, a later analysis assigned CDR3 sequences along with most-parsimonious VDJ recombination scenarios. In a later analysis, every TCR beta chain was defined by the combination of its CDR3 amino acid sequence and its V-gene family, and reads without a unique V-gene family were dropped. In a later analysis, 450 to 600 highly shared, low-generation-probability nucleotide sequences were removed to address suspected cross-contamination and a sequencing artifact. In a later analysis, a clonal expansion index was calculated for each public chain from normalized within-repertoire ranks of inferred template counts. In a later analysis, generation probabilities were computed with a VDJ recombination model fitted to out-of-frame rearrangements, and the resulting probabilities were checked against IGoR. A later analysis scored TCR-TCR, TCR-HLA and TCR-CMV co-occurrence with hypergeometric tests, applying a repertoire-size bias correction to TCR pairs. To estimate false discovery rates, a later analysis permuted the HLA or CMV assignments 20 times. A later analysis grouped co-occurring TCRs with DBSCAN, adding TCRdist sequence similarity when clustering within HLA-allele-positive subsets. Repertoires with fewer than 30,000 or more than 120,000 public chains, plus five repertoires with anomalous nucleotide sharing, were excluded from co-occurrence clustering. TCRdb retrieved this table from immuneACCESS and kept in-frame rearrangements only. Not all clones are present; in checked studies, unresolved V genes account for under half, and no reason is known for the remainder. D and trimming were read from the DNA, whereas the V and J calls and clone size are those reported in that table. This sample gives some 100,000 clones in total; 60% to 80% of them show up just once. The ten top clones hold about 4.4% of the sample.

CDR1 and CDR2 were assigned from the germline V gene as MNHEY and SVGAGI. Trimming removed 7 bases from V and 5 bases from J; the gene matches leave 6 bases unexplained. Spanning cysteine to phenylalanine, the CDR3 consists of 14 amino acids. Left in the record is the CDR3 DNA by itself, 42 bases read in frame from the first base. The cohort was made up of about 670 healthy bone marrow donors. At the time of sampling, all cohort members were nominally healthy, though unrecorded immune exposures were likely present. The donor was CMV seropositive and was included in the group of 290 or so seropositive cohort members. A peripheral blood sample was collected from each donor, and TCR beta sequencing was performed on peripheral blood mononuclear cells. The Qiagen DNeasy Blood Extraction Kit was used to extract genomic DNA from the blood cell samples.

The sample consisted of PBMCs. This chain is built from TRBV6-5 and TRBJ1-5, with 9 bases matching TRBD1. The clonotype comes from a woman under 30 in good health and CMV-seropositive. The sequence in DNA is TGTGCCAGCAAGGAGACAGGGGGAGATCAGCCCCAGCATTTT. It is translated as CASKETGGDQPQHF.